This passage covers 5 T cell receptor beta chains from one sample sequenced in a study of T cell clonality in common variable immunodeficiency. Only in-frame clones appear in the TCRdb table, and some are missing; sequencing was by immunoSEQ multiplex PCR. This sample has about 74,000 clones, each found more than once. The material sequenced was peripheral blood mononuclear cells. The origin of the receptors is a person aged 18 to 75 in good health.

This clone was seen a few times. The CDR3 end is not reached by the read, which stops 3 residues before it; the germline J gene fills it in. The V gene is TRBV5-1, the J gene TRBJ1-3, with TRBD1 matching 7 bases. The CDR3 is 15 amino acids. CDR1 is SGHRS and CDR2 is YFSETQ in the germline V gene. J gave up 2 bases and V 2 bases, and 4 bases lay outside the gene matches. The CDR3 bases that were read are TGCGCCAGCAGCTTTACGGACAGGACTGGAAACACC. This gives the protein CASSFTDRTGNT. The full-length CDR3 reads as CASSFTDRTGNTIYF. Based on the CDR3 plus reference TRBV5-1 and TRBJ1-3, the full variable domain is KAGVTQTPRYLIKTRGQQVTLSCSPISGHRSVSWYQQTPGQGLQFLFEYFSETQRNKGNFPGRFSGRQFSNSRSEMNVSTLELGDSALYLCASSFTDRTGNTIYFGEGSWLTVV.

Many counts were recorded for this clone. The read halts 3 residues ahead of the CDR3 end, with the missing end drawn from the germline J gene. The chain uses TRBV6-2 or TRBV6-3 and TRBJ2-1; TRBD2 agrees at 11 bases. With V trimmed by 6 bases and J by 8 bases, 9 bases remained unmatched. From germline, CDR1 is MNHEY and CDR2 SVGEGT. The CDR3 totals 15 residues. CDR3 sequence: CASRGTLAGVYEQFF. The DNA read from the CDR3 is TGTGCCAGCAGGGGCACACTAGCGGGAGTTTATGAG.

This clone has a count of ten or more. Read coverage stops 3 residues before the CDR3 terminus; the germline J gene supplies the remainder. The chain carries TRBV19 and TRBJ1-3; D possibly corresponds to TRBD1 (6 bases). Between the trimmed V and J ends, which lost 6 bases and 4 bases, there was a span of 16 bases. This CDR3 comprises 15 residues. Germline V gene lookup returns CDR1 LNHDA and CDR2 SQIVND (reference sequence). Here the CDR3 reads CASRIEQGSGNTIYF. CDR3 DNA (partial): TGTGCCAGTAGAATCGAACAGGGAAGCGGAAACACC.

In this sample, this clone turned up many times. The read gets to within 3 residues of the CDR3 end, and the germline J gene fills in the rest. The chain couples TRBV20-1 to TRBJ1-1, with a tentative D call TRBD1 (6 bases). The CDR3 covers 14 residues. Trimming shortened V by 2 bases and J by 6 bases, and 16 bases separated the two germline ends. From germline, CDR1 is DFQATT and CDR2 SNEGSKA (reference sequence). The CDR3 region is CSARQGPGWAEAFF. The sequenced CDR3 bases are TGCAGTGCTAGACAGGGGCCGGGGTGGGCTGAA.

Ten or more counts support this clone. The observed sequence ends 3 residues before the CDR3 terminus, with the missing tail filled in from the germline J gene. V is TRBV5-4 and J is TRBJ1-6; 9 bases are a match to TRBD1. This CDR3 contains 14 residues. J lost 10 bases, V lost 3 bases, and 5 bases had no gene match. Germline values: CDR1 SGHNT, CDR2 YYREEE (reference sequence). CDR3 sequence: CASSSDRGGSPLHF. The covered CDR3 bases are TGTGCCAGCAGCTCTGACAGGGGGGGATCACCC.